The 5 T cell receptor beta chains given below trace back to one sample, sequenced in a study of shared clonotypes between healthy human individuals. Method: immunoSEQ multiplex PCR; TCRdb's copy keeps in-frame clones and lacks some. The table has over a million clones, roughly 96% seen once. Sequencing was carried out using naive CD4+ T cells sorted from blood. Noted subset: CD45RA+ positively selected. The receptors stem from a man aged 25-45 years in good health.

This chain connects TRBV28 to TRBJ2-7; 8 positions match TRBD1. The CDR3 runs 16 residues. V was pared by 4 bases and J by 6 bases, with 14 bases of the junction left unmatched. From germline, CDR1 is MDHEN and CDR2 SYDVKM. The CDR3 DNA follows: TGTGCCAGCAGTTCCCCCGGGACAGGAAAATGGGGCGAGCAGTACTTC. It codes for CASSSPGTGKWGEQYF.

The chain couples TRBV20-1 to TRBJ2-1; D not certain. In germline, CDR1 is DFQATT, CDR2 SNEGSKA (reference sequence). Trimming stripped 5 bases from V and 7 bases from J, with 9 bases between. The CDR3 spans 11 residues. CDR3 residues: CSARTENEQFF. The CDR3 DNA follows: TGCAGTGCTCGGACGGAGAATGAGCAGTTCTTC.

DNA of the CDR3: TGCAGCGTTGTTAAACTAGCGGGAGTCCCGAACACCGGGGAGCTGTTTTTT. Encoded protein: CSVVKLAGVPNTGELFF. The chain employs TRBV29-1 and TRBJ2-2; 11 bases align to TRBD2. This CDR3 region has 17 residues. The ends lost 4 bases at V and 0 bases at J; junction bases unmatched: 7. Germline V gene sequence: CDR1 SQVTM, CDR2 ANQGSEA.

The rearrangement joins TRBV9 to TRBJ2-3, with a tentative D call TRBD2 (6 bases). CDR3 length: 17 amino acids. Trimming cost V 0 bases and J 0 bases, with 14 bases left between them. Per germline, CDR1 SGDLS and CDR2 YYNGEE. CDR3 in amino acids: CASSVGASVTSTDTQYF. Here the CDR3 DNA reads TGTGCCAGCAGCGTAGGGGCTAGCGTAACTAGCACAGATACGCAGTATTTT.

The chain carries TRBV5-4 and TRBJ1-1; TRBD1 is a possible D gene (5 bases). V shed 0 bases and J shed 1 base, with 10 bases lying between them. The CDR3 loop spans 15 amino acids. Per germline, CDR1 SGHNT and CDR2 YYREEE (reference sequence). The CDR3 loop reads CASSLGVGGNTEAFF. CDR3 bases: TGTGCCAGCAGCTTGGGCGTCGGGGGGAACACTGAAGCTTTCTTT.